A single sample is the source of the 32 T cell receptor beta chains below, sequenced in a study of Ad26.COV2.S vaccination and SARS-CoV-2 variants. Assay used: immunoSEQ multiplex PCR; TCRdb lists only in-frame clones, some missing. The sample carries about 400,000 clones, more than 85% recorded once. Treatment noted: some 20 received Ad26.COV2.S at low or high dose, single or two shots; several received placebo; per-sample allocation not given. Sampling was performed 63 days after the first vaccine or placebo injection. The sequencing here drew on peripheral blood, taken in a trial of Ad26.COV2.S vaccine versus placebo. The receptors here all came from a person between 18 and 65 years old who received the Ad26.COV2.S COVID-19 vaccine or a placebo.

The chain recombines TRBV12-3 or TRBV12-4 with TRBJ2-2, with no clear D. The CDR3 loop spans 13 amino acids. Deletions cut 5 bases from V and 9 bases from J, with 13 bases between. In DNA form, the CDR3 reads TGTGCCAGCAGTCCCACCGTAAGGCGGGAGCTGTTTTTT. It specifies CASSPTVRRELFF.

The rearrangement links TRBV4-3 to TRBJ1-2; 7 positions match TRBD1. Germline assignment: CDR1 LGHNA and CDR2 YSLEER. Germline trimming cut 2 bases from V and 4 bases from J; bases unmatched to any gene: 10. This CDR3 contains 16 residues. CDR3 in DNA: TGCGCCAGCAGCCAACATATTGGGACAGAGAGCTATGGCTACACCTTC. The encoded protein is CASSQHIGTESYGYTF.

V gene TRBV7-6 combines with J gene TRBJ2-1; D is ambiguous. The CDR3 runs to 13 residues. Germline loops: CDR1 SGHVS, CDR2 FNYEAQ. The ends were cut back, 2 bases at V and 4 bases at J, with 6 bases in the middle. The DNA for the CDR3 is TGTGCCAGCAGCTTAAGGTATTACAATGAGCAGTTCTTC. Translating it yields CASSLRYYNEQFF. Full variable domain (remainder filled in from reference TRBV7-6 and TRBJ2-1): GAGVSQSPRYKVTKRGQDVALRCDPISGHVSLYWYRQALGQGPEFLTYFNYEAQQDKSGLPNDRFSAERPEGSISTLTIQRTEQRDSAMYRCASSLRYYNEQFFGPGTRLTVL.

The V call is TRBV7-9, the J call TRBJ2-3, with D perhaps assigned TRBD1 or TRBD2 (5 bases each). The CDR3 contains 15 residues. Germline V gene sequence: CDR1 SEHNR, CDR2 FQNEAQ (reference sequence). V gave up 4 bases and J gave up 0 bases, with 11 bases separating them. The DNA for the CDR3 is TGTGCCAGCAGCTCCCGAGGGGCAAGCACAGATACGCAGTATTTT. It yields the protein CASSSRGASTDTQYF.

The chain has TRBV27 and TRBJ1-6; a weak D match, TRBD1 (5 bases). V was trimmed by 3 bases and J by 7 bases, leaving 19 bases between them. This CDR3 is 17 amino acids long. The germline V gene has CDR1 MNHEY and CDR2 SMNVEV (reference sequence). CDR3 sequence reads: CASSFLSGRELNSPLHF. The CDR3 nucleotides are TGTGCCAGCAGTTTTTTGTCAGGGCGGGAATTAAATTCACCCCTCCACTTT.

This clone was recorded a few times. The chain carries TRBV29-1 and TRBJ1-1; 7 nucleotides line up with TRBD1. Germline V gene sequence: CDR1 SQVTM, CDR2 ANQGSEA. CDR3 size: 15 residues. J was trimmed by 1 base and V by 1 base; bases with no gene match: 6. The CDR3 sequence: CSVEGDSMSNTEAFF. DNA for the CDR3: TGCAGCGTTGAAGGGGACAGCATGTCGAACACTGAAGCTTTCTTT.

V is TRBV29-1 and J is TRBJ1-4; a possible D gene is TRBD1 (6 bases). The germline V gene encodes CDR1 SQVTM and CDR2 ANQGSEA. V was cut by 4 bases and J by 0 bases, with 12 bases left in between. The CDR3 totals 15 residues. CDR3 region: CSVGGGRATNEKLFF. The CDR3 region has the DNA TGCAGCGTTGGCGGGGGCAGGGCAACTAATGAAAAACTGTTTTTT.

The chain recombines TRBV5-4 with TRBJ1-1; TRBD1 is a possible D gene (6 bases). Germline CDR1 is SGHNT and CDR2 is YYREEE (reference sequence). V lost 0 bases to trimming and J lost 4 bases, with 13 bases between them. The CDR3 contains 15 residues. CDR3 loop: CASSLVSGGGTEAFF. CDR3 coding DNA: TGTGCCAGCAGCTTGGTCTCCGGGGGCGGCACTGAAGCTTTCTTT.

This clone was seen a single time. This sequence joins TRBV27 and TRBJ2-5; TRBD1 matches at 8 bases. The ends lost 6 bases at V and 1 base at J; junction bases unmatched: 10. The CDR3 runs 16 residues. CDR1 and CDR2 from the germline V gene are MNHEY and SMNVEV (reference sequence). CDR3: CASRPEQGVRQETQYF. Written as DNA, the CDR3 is TGTGCCAGCAGACCAGAACAGGGGGTTCGCCAAGAGACCCAGTACTTC.

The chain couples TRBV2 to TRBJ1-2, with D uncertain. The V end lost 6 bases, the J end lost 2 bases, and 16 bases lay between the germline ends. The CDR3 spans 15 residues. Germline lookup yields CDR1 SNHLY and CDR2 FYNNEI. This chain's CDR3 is CASRVITAGNYGYTF. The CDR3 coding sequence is TGTGCCAGCAGAGTGATTACGGCGGGGAACTATGGCTACACCTTC.

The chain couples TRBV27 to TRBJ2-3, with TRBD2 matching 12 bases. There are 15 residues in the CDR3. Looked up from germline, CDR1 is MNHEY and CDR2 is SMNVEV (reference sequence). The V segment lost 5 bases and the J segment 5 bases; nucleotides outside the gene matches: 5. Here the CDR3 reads CASSPTSGGRDTQYF. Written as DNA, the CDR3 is TGTGCCAGCAGTCCGACTAGCGGGGGTAGAGATACGCAGTATTTT.

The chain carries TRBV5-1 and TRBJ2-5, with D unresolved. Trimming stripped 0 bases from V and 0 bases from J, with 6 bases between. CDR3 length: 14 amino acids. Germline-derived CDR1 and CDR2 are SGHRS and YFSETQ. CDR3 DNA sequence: TGCGCCAGCAGCTTGGGACGGAACCAAGAGACCCAGTACTTC. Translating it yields CASSLGRNQETQYF.

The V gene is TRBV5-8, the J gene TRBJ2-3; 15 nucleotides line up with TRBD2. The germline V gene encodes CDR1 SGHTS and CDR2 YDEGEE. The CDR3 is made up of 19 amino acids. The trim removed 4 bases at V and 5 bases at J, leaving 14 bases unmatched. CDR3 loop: CASSRGWTSGGAVGDTQYF. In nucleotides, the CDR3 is TGTGCCAGCAGCCGCGGTTGGACTAGCGGGGGGGCCGTGGGAGATACGCAGTATTTT. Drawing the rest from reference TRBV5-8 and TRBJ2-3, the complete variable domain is EAGVTQSPTHLIKTRGQQATLRCSPISGHTSVYWYQQALGLGLQFLLWYDEGEERNRGNFPPRFSGRQFPNYSSELNVNALELEDSALYLCASSRGWTSGGAVGDTQYFGPGTRLTVL.

For the CDR3, the DNA is TGTGCCAGCAGCTTCTTGTCCGGGGAGCTGTTTTTT. Translation gives CASSFLSGELFF. J is TRBJ2-2 and V is TRBV11-3; D is ambiguous. Trimming pared 3 bases from V and 6 bases from J, leaving 5 bases between. The CDR3 has 12 residues. CDR1 is SGHNT and CDR2 is YENEEA in the germline V gene. The full variable domain, in which reference TRBV11-3 and TRBJ2-2 provide the parts outside the CDR3, is EAGVVQSPRYKIIEKKQPVAFWCNPISGHNTLYWYLQNLGQGPELLIRYENEEAVDDSQLPKDRFSAERLKGVDSTLKIQPAELGDSAVYLCASSFLSGELFFGEGSRLTVL.

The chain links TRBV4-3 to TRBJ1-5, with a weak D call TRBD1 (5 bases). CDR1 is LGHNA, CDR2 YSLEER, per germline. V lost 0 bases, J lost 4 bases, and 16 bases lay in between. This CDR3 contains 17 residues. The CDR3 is CASSQDYRPGGNQPQHF. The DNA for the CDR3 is TGCGCCAGCAGCCAAGATTACCGACCTGGGGGGAATCAGCCCCAGCATTTT.

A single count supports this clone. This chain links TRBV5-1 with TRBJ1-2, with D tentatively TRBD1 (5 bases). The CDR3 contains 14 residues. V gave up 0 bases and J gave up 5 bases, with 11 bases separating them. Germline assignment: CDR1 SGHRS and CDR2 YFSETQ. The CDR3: CASSLVGAAYGYTF. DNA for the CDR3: TGCGCCAGCAGCTTGGTTGGGGCCGCTTATGGCTACACCTTC.

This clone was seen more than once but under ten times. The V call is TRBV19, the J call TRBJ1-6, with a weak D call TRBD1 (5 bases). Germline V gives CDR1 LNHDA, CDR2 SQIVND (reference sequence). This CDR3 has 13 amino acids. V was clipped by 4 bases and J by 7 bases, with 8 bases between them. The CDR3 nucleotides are TGTGCCAGTAGTAGCCAGGGAAATTCACCCCTCCACTTT. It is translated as CASSSQGNSPLHF.

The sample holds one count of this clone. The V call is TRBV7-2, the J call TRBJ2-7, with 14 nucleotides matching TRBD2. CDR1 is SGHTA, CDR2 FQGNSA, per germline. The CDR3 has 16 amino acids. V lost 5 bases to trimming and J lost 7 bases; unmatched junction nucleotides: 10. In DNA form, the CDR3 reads TGTGCCAGCAGCATCCGGACTAGCGGGGGGACTGGGGAGCAGTACTTC. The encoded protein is CASSIRTSGGTGEQYF.

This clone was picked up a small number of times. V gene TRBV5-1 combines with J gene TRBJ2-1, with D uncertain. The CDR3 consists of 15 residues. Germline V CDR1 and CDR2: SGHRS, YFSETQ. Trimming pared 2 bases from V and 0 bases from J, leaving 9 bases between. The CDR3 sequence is CASSFGPNSYNEQFF. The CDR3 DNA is TGCGCCAGCAGCTTCGGACCAAACTCCTACAATGAGCAGTTCTTC.

The CDR3 DNA reads as TGCGCCAGCAGCCATCCCGTAAGAAGGCAGCCCCAGCATTTT. Protein product: CASSHPVRRQPQHF. The gene calls are TRBV4-1 and TRBJ1-5; D unclear. Germline values: CDR1 MGHRA, CDR2 YSYEKL. Trimming shortened V by 3 bases and J by 7 bases, and 13 bases separated the two germline ends. CDR3 length equals 14 residues.

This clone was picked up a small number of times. The CDR3 DNA reads TGCGCCAGCAGCTTGGCCCCCTACGAGCAGTACTTC. This translates into CASSLAPYEQYF. J is TRBJ2-7 and V is TRBV5-1; D is unclear. The germline V gene has CDR1 SGHRS and CDR2 YFSETQ. The V end lost 0 bases, the J end lost 2 bases, and 3 bases lay between the germline ends. The CDR3 totals 12 residues.

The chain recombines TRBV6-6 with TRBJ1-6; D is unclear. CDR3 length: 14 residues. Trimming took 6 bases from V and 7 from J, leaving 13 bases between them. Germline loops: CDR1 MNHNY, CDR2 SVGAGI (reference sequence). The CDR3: CASSLGSTNSPLHF. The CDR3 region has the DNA TGTGCCAGCAGCCTCGGATCTACCAATTCACCCCTCCACTTT.

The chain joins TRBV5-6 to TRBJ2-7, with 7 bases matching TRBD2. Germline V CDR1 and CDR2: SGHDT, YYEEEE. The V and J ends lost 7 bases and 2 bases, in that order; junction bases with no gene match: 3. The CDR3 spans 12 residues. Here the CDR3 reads CASGAGAYEQYF. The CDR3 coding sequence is TGTGCCAGCGGGGCGGGGGCCTACGAGCAGTACTTC.

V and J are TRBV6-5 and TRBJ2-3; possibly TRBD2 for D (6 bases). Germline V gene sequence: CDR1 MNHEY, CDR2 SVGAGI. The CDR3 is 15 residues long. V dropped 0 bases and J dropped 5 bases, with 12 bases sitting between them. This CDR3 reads CASSYSRGPGDTQYF. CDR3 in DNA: TGTGCCAGCAGTTACTCGCGGGGACCCGGAGATACGCAGTATTTT.

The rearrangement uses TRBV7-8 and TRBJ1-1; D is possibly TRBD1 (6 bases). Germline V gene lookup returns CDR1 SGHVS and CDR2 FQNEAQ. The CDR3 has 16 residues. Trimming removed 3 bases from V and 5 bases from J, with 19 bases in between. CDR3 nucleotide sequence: TGTGCCAGCAGCTTTAAGCTTGGGGGGCGGGGGACTGAAGCTTTCTTT. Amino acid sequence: CASSFKLGGRGTEAFF.

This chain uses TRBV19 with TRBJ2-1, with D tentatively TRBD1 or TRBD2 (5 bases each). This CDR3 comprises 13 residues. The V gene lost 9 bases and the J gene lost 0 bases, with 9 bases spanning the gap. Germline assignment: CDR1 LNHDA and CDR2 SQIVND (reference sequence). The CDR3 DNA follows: TGTGCCAGCAGGGAGAGCTCCTACAATGAGCAGTTCTTC. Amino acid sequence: CASRESSYNEQFF.

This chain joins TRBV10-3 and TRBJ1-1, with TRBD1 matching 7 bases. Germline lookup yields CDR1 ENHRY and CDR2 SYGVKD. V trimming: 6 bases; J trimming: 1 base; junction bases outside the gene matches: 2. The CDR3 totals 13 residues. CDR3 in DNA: TGTGCCATCAGGGAGGGGGCGAACACTGAAGCTTTCTTT. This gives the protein CAIREGANTEAFF.

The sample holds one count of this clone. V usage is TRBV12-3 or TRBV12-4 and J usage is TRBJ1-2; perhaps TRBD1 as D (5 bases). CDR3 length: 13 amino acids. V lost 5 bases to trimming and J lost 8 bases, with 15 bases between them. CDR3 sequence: CASSNLQGDGYTF. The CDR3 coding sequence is TGTGCCAGCAGTAACCTGCAGGGTGACGGCTACACCTTC.

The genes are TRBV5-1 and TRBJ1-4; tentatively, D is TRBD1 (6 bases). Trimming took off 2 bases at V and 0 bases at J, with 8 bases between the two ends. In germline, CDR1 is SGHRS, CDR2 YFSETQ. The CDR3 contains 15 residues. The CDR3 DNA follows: TGCGCCAGCAGCTTACGGACAGCAACTAATGAAAAACTGTTTTTT. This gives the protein CASSLRTATNEKLFF.

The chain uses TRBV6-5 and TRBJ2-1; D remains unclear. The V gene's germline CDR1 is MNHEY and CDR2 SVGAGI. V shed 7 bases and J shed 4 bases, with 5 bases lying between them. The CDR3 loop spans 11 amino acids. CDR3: CASTIYNEQFF. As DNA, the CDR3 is TGTGCCAGCACCATTTACAATGAGCAGTTCTTC.

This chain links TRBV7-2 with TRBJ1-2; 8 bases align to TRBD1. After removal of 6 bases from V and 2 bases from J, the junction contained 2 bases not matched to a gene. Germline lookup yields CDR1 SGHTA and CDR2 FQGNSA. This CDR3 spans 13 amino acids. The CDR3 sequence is CASRRTGNYGYTF. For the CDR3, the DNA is TGTGCCAGCAGGCGGACAGGGAACTATGGCTACACCTTC.

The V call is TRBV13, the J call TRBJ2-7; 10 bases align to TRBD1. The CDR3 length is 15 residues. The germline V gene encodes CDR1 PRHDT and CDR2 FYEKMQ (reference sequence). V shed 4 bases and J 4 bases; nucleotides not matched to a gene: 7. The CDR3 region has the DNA TGTGCCAGCAGCTCTCCGGGACAGGGGAAATACGAGCAGTACTTC. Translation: CASSSPGQGKYEQYF.